This TCR beta chain was identified in a study of blood T cell repertoires in COVID-19. J gave up 6 bases and V 7 bases, and 5 bases lay outside the gene matches. Germline CDR1 SQVTM, CDR2 ANQGSEA. This CDR3 comprises 13 residues. Clones were sequenced by immunoSEQ multiplex PCR, and TCRdb holds only the in-frame ones, with some missing. This table has fewer than 250,000 clones, around 81% appearing once. The J gene is TRBJ1-5, the V gene TRBV29-1, with 11 bases that match TRBD1. Material: PBMCs or T cells enriched from blood (not recorded which). This TCR came from a woman aged 45-59 years with acute COVID-19. For the CDR3, the DNA is TGCAGCGCCGGACAGGGGGCCTCTCAGCCCCAGCATTTT. This encodes CSAGQGASQPQHF. Using reference TRBV29-1 and TRBJ1-5 for the parts outside the CDR3, the full variable domain is SAVISQKPSRDICQRGTSLTIQCQVDSQVTMMFWYRQQPGQSLTLIATANQGSEATYESGFVIDKFPISRPNLTFSTLTVSNMSPEDSSIYLCSAGQGASQPQHFGDGTRLSIL.